The T cell receptor beta chain described here comes from a study of CD8+ T cells in alopecia areata. As to this clone: In this CDR3 the conserved last residue, phenylalanine or tryptophan, is missing, so a read error is likely. It is unclear where the CDR3 begins or ends on the DNA, so no DNA is shown, and the CDR3 is as TCRdb lists it.

Germline V CDR1 and CDR2: MNHNS, SASEGT. Both ends counted, the CDR3 spans 14 residues. The sample's treatment: oral pan-JAK inhibitor, 5-10 mg twice daily. cDNA prepared by RNA extraction and subsequent reverse transcription served as the template for sequencing. Profiling relied on immunoSEQ multiplex PCR, and the TCRdb table lists in-frame clones only, not all of them. The sample lists 120,000 to 150,000 clones, roughly 82% occurring once. V usage is TRBV6-1 and J usage is TRBJ2-3. The receptor was isolated from a human donor with alopecia areata. Material: CD8+ T cells sorted from blood, obtained at week 4, from a patient treated with tofacitinib. The CDR3 spells CASSEATSTVPKVL.